Given below is one T cell receptor (beta chain) in context. Its antigen remains undetermined. Base qualities were left out, and no much larger clone turns up one base away. The listed sequencing device is Illumina NovaSeq 6000. TCRalpha and TCRbeta cDNA libraries were built by 5'RACE with constant-segment primers, adding sample barcodes and unique molecular identifiers. RNA was extracted from every sample with Trizol reagent. Library amplification was performed in two PCR steps, and a second sample barcode and Illumina TruSeq adapters were introduced in the second step. Sequencing of libraries was performed on an Illumina NovaSeq with 2 x 150 bp paired-end reads. Per the original workflow: Demultiplexing of reads and collapsing into UMI-guided consensus sequences were performed with migec v1.2.7. With mixcr v2.1.11, UMI consensuses were aligned to TRA and TRB V and J templates and assembled into clonotypes. A clonotype was counted as expanded or contracted only if both edgeR and NoisET called the change significant, with noise models trained on biological replicates. For edgeR calls, the cutoffs were a false discovery rate-adjusted p below 0.01 and a log2 fold-change threshold of 1. PCA with hierarchical clustering of max-normalized trajectories of the 1000 most abundant clonotypes was used as exploratory dynamics analysis. Each responding clone was given a CD4 or CD8 phenotype based on the CD4+ and CD8+ repertoires, which had been sequenced separately. In TCRdb, the public reads were trimmed at Q25 with fastp and aligned with MiXCR, with productive beta chains retained. Rows are combined by CDR3 protein, so each entry shows the most common genes and DNA. The authors' filters were not applied to this entry. The sample table contains under 350,000 distinct CDR3 sequences; only one count was recorded for roughly 17% of them. The ten largest account for roughly 22% of the sample.

The data are from a study of T-cell memory formation after mild COVID-19 (dated by TCRdb to the early 2020s). Turning to the overall study: Most TCR sequence clusters were specific to one of the two donors. Two young, previously healthy adult volunteers made up the cohort, one male and one female. In a couple of donors, T-cell clones that expanded and contracted after mild COVID-19 were tracked by sequencing TCRalpha and TCRbeta repertoires over time.

Ficoll-Paque density gradient centrifugation was used to isolate PBMCs. What the study reported, not specific to this receptor: Whether the second-wave clones peaking on day 37 were SARS-CoV-2 specific was not confirmed. Some responding clones were detected in pre-infection memory, which suggested that pre-existing cross-reactive memory T cells had joined the SARS-CoV-2 response. The study included only two mild cases, and larger cohorts that include severe cases with pre-infection samples were judged to be necessary. Clones contracting from day 15 to 85 had balanced CD4/CD8 phenotypes, while a second wave expanding from day 15 to 37 was biased towards CD4+. Contracting CD4+ clones turned up mainly in the CM and EM memory subsets, whereas EMRA was where CD8+ clones were enriched.

Its CDR3 holds 11 amino acids, cysteine through phenylalanine. The DNA shown is the 33-base CDR3, in frame from base 1. From a lookup of the germline V gene (reference sequence), CDR1 and CDR2 are GTSNPN and SVGIG. V is cut by 0 bases and J by 11 bases, and the space between the germline ends is 8 bases. Here the chain combines TRBV30 and TRBJ2-4; perhaps TRBD1 is the D gene, with 5 bases matching. The sample was PBMCs or a T cell subset sorted from them (not recorded which). The TCR was taken from a man between 18 and 29 years old who had mild COVID-19 (a few samples of this study predate the infection). The sample titles of this study are shuffled in the database, so cell type and time point are left out; the donor was told from shared clones. The base sequence is TGTGCCTGGAGTGTCGGACAAGTTCAGTACTTC. Protein translation: CAWSVGQVQYF.